A selection of T cell receptor beta chains follows, all from one sample in a study of early T cells in non-severe SARS-CoV-2 infection. TCRdb called the 5' RACE reads again in MiXCR, with one record for every CDR3 protein. The top ten clones hold around 3.4% of a sample with fewer than 70,000 distinct CDR3 sequences, roughly 4.9% of them seen once. Here the sequenced sample was whole blood, taken at baseline. These receptors were taken from an adult who was a healthcare worker with PCR-confirmed SARS-CoV-2 infection or an uninfected control (not recorded which). The donor label of this sample is uncertain. Both conserved end residues are part of each CDR3. The D gene is left open where the match is weak. Only part of the rows carry a size: once, few, many, or a class if the clone is expanded.

size,V,D,J,DNA,CDR3
few,TRBV7-3,TRBD2,TRBJ2-5,TGTGCCAGCAGCTTAATGGGGACTAGCGAAGAGACACAGTACTTC,CASSLMGTSEETQYF
-,TRBV28,TRBD2,TRBJ2-7,TGTGCCAGCAGTCCTGGGACTAGCGGGGCCCGCTCCTACGAGCAGTACTTC,CASSPGTSGARSYEQYF
many,TRBV7-2,-,TRBJ2-4,TGTGCCAGCAGCCCGGGGTTGGCCAAAAACATTCAGTACTTC,CASSPGLAKNIQYF
many,TRBV7-9,TRBD1,TRBJ1-3,TGTGCCAGCAGCTTAGCCCTGACAGGGGACGGAAACACCATATATTTT,CASSLALTGDGNTIYF
many,TRBV9,-,TRBJ1-5,TGTGCCAGCAGTGCAAACGACTCACCATTAGACATAAGCAATCAGCCCCAGCATTTT,CASSANDSPLDISNQPQHF
many,TRBV6-5,-,TRBJ2-7,TGTGCCAGCAGCCCGGACGGCGATAGGGAGCAGTACTTC,CASSPDGDREQYF
many,TRBV13,-,TRBJ2-1,TGTGCCAGCAGATCAGACCAGGACGGACAGTACAATGAGCAGTTCTTC,CASRSDQDGQYNEQFF
many,TRBV5-6,-,TRBJ1-2,TGTGCCAGCAGCCCCCCGGTCCGGGGGGTAGCTAACTATGGCTACACCTTC,CASSPPVRGVANYGYTF
few,TRBV6-2/TRBV6-3,TRBD2,TRBJ2-5,TGTGCCAGCAGTTACCCCGGACTAGCGGGGCAAGAGACCCAGTACTTC,CASSYPGLAGQETQYF
many,TRBV20-1,TRBD2,TRBJ2-5,TGCAGTGCCCCCCCGCGGCGGGGGGCAGAGACCCAGTACTTC,CSAPPRRGAETQYF
-,TRBV2,-,TRBJ1-1,TGTGCCAGCAGTGAAGTAAGTTGGGCTAACACTGAAGCTTTCTTT,CASSEVSWANTEAFF
-,TRBV7-2,TRBD2,TRBJ2-1,TGTGCCAGCAGCCTGACTAGCGGGGGGGCCCGCAATGAGCAGTTCTTC,CASSLTSGGARNEQFF
few,TRBV11-1,TRBD1,TRBJ2-5,TGTGCCAGCAGCCCAAACAGGGGGCACCAAGAGACCCAGTACTTC,CASSPNRGHQETQYF
many,TRBV10-2,-,TRBJ2-7,TGCGCCAGCAGTGACAGCCACGAGCAGTACTTC,CASSDSHEQYF
many,TRBV30,-,TRBJ2-7,TGTGCCTGGAGTGCTGAGACGGGACACGCTCCCTACGAGCAGTACTTC,CAWSAETGHAPYEQYF
few,TRBV5-1,-,TRBJ1-6,TGCGCCAGCAGCCCGGGGGCCTCCGGTTCACCCCTCCACTTT,CASSPGASGSPLHF
-,TRBV7-2,-,TRBJ2-1,TGTGCCAGCAGCTTAGGTGGGGGACCCTTCTATGAGCAGTTCTTC,CASSLGGGPFYEQFF
-,TRBV15,TRBD1,TRBJ2-2,TGTGCCACCAGCAGAGGACAGGGTTCCACCGGGGAGCTGTTTTTT,CATSRGQGSTGELFF
many,TRBV28,TRBD1,TRBJ1-1,TGTGCCAGCAGTTTAACGACAGGGAGCACTGAAGCTTTCTTT,CASSLTTGSTEAFF
many,TRBV6-5,-,TRBJ1-6,TGTGCCAGCAGTTATACGGGAAATTCACCCCTCCACTTT,CASSYTGNSPLHF
many,TRBV11-2,-,TRBJ1-2,TGTGCCAGCAGCCTGGCAGTAGCTAACTATGGCTACACCTTC,CASSLAVANYGYTF
few,TRBV4-2,TRBD1,TRBJ2-3,TGTGCCAGCAGCCGAGGACAGGGGGCAGAAACAGATACGCAGTATTTT,CASSRGQGAETDTQYF
many,TRBV7-9,TRBD2,TRBJ2-7,TGTGCCAGCAGCTCCGCCGCTGGGCCCGGGGGGGTGGCCTACGAGCAGTACTTC,CASSSAAGPGGVAYEQYF
many,TRBV7-2,TRBD1,TRBJ1-2,TGTGCCAGCAGCCCCCAGGGGGCAGGAGGCGGCTACACCTTC,CASSPQGAGGGYTF
few,TRBV2,TRBD2,TRBJ2-7,TGTGCCAGCAGTGAAGGATTTGTGAGCGGGGTGAGCTACGAGCAGTACTTC,CASSEGFVSGVSYEQYF
many,TRBV7-8,-,TRBJ2-3,TGTGCCAGCAGTTCCTTGGGACGCAGCACAGATACGCAGTATTTT,CASSSLGRSTDTQYF